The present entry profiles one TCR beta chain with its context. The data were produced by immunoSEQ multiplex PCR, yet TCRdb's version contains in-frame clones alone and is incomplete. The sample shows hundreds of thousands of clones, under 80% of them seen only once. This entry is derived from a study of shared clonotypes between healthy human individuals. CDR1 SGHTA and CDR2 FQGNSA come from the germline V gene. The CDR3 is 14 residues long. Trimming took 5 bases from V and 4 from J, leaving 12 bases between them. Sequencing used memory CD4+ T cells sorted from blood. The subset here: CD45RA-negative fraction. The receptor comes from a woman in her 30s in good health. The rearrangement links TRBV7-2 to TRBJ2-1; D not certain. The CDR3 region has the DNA TGTGCCAGCAGCCCAACCGGAGATTACAATGAGCAGTTCTTC. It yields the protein CASSPTGDYNEQFF. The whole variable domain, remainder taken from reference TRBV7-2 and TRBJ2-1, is GAGVSQSPSNKVTEKGKDVELRCDPISGHTALYWYRQSLGQGLEFLIYFQGNSAPDKSGLPSDRFSAERTGGSVSTLTIQRTQQEDSAVYLCASSPTGDYNEQFFGPGTRLTVL.